What follows are 30 T cell receptor beta chains derived from one specimen sequenced in a study of T cells in Graves' hyperthyroidism and ophthalmopathy. The TCR beta CDR3 regions underwent amplification using RNA transcripts as the source. Researchers ran a first-round RT-PCR on the TCR CDR3 using the HTBI primer set. TCRdb re-called the multiplex PCR reads with MiXCR, one entry per CDR3 protein. Here the sample spans 690,000 or so distinct CDR3 sequences, 18% being singletons. The sequenced sample was blood. All receptors come from a woman in her forties or fifties with Graves' hyperthyroidism that later progressed to Graves' ophthalmopathy.

The rearrangement uses TRBV6-1 and TRBJ1-5, with 8 bases aligning to TRBD1. Looked up from germline, CDR1 is MNHNS and CDR2 is SASEGT. J was trimmed by 4 bases and V by 6 bases; bases with no gene match: 5. The CDR3 has 14 residues. CDR3 sequence: CASRDRDGNQPQHF. The CDR3, as DNA: TGTGCCAGCAGGGACAGGGATGGGAATCAGCCCCAGCATTTT.

This clonotype occurred a few times. The chain recombines TRBV15 with TRBJ2-3; 10 nucleotides agree with TRBD2. This CDR3 contains 17 residues. With 0 bases clipped from V and 5 bases from J, the junction kept 8 bases outside the gene matches. CDR1 LNHNV and CDR2 YYDKDF come from the germline V gene (reference sequence). CDR3 nucleotides: TGTGCCACCAGCAGAGACCTGAGCGGGGGGGCCATAGATACGCAGTATTTT. This translates into CATSRDLSGGAIDTQYF.

This clonotype was counted at least ten times. This chain joins TRBV3-1 and TRBJ1-1, with 9 bases lining up with TRBD1. Trimming took 2 bases from V and 8 from J; bases not matched to a gene: 9. From germline, CDR1 is LGHDT and CDR2 YNNKEL (reference sequence). The CDR3 runs to 15 residues. The CDR3 sequence: CASSQTIVGQGEAFF. In DNA, the CDR3 is TGTGCCAGCAGCCAAACCATCGTCGGACAGGGGGAAGCTTTCTTT.

This clonotype was seen a handful of times. V is TRBV24-1 and J is TRBJ2-5; the D is unclear. Germline loops: CDR1 KGHDR, CDR2 SFDVKD. This CDR3 is 15 amino acids long. V dropped 1 base and J dropped 3 bases, with 11 bases sitting between them. CDR3 bases: TGTGCCACCAGTGATTTCCCTAAACTGAAAGAGACCCAGTACTTC. Translated, it gives CATSDFPKLKETQYF.

The chain recombines TRBV5-1 with TRBJ1-1; no reliable D call. Trimming shortened V by 4 bases and J by 1 base, and 8 bases separated the two germline ends. The germline V gene encodes CDR1 SGHRS and CDR2 YFSETQ. The CDR3 is 13 amino acids. The CDR3 nucleotides are TGCGCCAGCAGCGCATTACAGAACACTGAAGCTTTCTTT. Its translation is CASSALQNTEAFF.

V is TRBV6-1 and J is TRBJ2-5; D is unclear. The CDR3 covers 12 residues. The germline V and J ends were trimmed by 4 bases and 1 base, with 4 bases remaining between them. Germline V CDR1 and CDR2: MNHNS, SASEGT. CDR3 DNA: TGTGCCAGCAGTGGACCCCAAGAGACCCAGTACTTC. Amino acids: CASSGPQETQYF.

This clonotype appeared a few times. The V call is TRBV9, the J call TRBJ2-1, with D perhaps assigned TRBD1 or TRBD2 (6 bases each). V lost 0 bases and J 7 bases, leaving 20 bases between the germline ends. The germline gives CDR1 SGDLS, CDR2 YYNGEE. This CDR3 region has 17 residues. For the CDR3, the DNA is TGTGCCAGCAGCGTAGGGGGGGTAGCAGGGGCAGGGAATGAGCAGTTCTTC. Translating it yields CASSVGGVAGAGNEQFF.

This clonotype was seen a single time. A much bigger clone sits one base away, suggesting this may be a read error. This chain joins TRBV10-3 and TRBJ1-1; a weak D match, TRBD1 (6 bases). CDR1 and CDR2 from the germline V gene are ENHRY and SYGVKD. This CDR3 has 15 amino acids. DNA of the CDR3: TGTGCCATGAGTGTTTCGGGGGGCTCGGACACTGAAGCTTTCTTT. Its protein is CAMSVSGGSDTEAFF.

This sequence joins TRBV6-2 or TRBV6-3 and TRBJ2-5; the D gene is possibly TRBD1 (6 bases). The CDR3 loop spans 15 amino acids. V shed 6 bases and J shed 1 base, with 15 bases lying between them. The V gene's germline CDR1 is MNHEY and CDR2 SVGEGT. CDR3 region: CASSRDTLAQETQYF. The CDR3 coding sequence is TGTGCCAGCAGCCGGGACACCCTAGCCCAAGAGACCCAGTACTTC.

V and J are TRBV5-1 and TRBJ2-5; 9 nucleotides agree with TRBD2. This CDR3 region has 15 residues. Germline CDR1 SGHRS, CDR2 YFSETQ. The V segment lost 9 bases and the J segment 4 bases; nucleotides outside the gene matches: 13. The CDR3 is CATTAGGSVGETQYF. In DNA, the CDR3 is TGCGCCACCACAGCGGGGGGCTCAGTGGGAGAGACCCAGTACTTC.

The chain recombines TRBV4-1 with TRBJ1-2; perhaps TRBD1 as D (6 bases). This CDR3 is built from 13 residues. Germline lookup yields CDR1 MGHRA and CDR2 YSYEKL. V lost 5 bases, J lost 7 bases, and 14 bases lay in between. CDR3 coding DNA: TGCGCCAGCAGCTCTCCGGACAGTGTTGGCTACACCTTC. Translated: CASSSPDSVGYTF.

This clonotype was counted ten times or more. This rearrangement joins TRBV20-1 to TRBJ2-4; TRBD2 might be the D (5 bases). The V and J ends lost 0 bases and 7 bases respectively, with 16 bases between them. Germline V lookup: CDR1 DFQATT, CDR2 SNEGSKA (reference sequence). The CDR3 is 15 amino acids. This CDR3 is CSARDWAEVGNIQYF. Written as DNA, the CDR3 is TGCAGTGCTAGAGACTGGGCGGAGGTGGGGAACATTCAGTACTTC.

This clonotype was seen at least ten times. J is TRBJ2-3 and V is TRBV13, with TRBD2 matching 7 bases. The CDR3 extends over 14 amino acids. Per the germline V gene, CDR1 is PRHDT and CDR2 is FYEKMQ (reference sequence). Trimming removed 4 bases from V and 6 bases from J; junction bases left unmatched: 7. CDR3 residues: CASSSPGLVDTQYF. CDR3 DNA sequence: TGTGCCAGCAGCTCCCCCGGACTAGTTGATACGCAGTATTTT.

This clonotype was detected only a few times. The chain links TRBV11-2 to TRBJ2-1; 12 bases are a match to TRBD2. The V gene end was trimmed by 0 bases and the J gene end by 2 bases; junction bases not matched to a gene: 8. Per the germline V gene, CDR1 is SGHAT and CDR2 is FQNNGV. The CDR3 is made up of 19 amino acids. This chain's CDR3 is CASSLDRVTSGGTYNEQFF. The CDR3 bases are TGTGCCAGCAGCTTAGATCGGGTGACTAGCGGGGGTACCTACAATGAGCAGTTCTTC.

This clonotype was observed at least ten times. The chain employs TRBV7-9 and TRBJ1-1; 10 bases are shared with TRBD1. Germline V lookup: CDR1 SEHNR, CDR2 FQNEAQ (reference sequence). The CDR3 loop spans 16 amino acids. V trimming: 5 bases; J trimming: 3 bases; junction bases outside the gene matches: 9. This CDR3 reads CASSPTGGEGDTEAFF. The CDR3 nucleotides are TGTGCCAGCAGCCCGACAGGGGGCGAGGGGGACACTGAAGCTTTCTTT.

The chain is built from TRBV7-2 and TRBJ1-5; TRBD1 agrees at 10 bases. Germline V gene lookup returns CDR1 SGHTA and CDR2 FQGNSA. The CDR3 length is 17 residues. The ends lost 5 bases at V and 2 bases at J; junction bases unmatched: 9. The CDR3 here is CASSREPGTGGNQPQHF. CDR3 bases: TGTGCCAGCAGCCGAGAACCCGGGACAGGGGGCAATCAGCCCCAGCATTTT.

The genes are TRBV19 and TRBJ1-2, with TRBD1 as a possible D gene (6 bases). Trimming took off 1 base at V and 7 bases at J, with 16 bases between the two ends. The germline CDR1 and CDR2 sequences are LNHDA and SQIVND (reference sequence). The CDR3 runs 15 residues. The CDR3 DNA sequence: TGTGCCAGTAGTATAGCCCCTACAGGGAGGAGTGGCTACACCTTC. This translates into CASSIAPTGRSGYTF.

This clonotype showed up just a few times. The rearrangement links TRBV6-1 to TRBJ2-1; D possibly corresponds to TRBD1 (6 bases). The CDR3 is made up of 15 amino acids. Looked up from germline, CDR1 is MNHNS and CDR2 is SASEGT. V was cut by 5 bases and J by 2 bases, with 13 bases left in between. DNA of the CDR3: TGTGCCAGCAGTCTCAGGGGTAGAACCTACAATGAGCAGTTCTTC. Translating it yields CASSLRGRTYNEQFF.

This clonotype was seen ten or more times. The junction shows a germline mismatch at one end, possibly a read error. The chain recombines TRBV7-6 with TRBJ1-5; D is unclear. The CDR3 totals 14 residues. Germline V CDR1 and CDR2: SGHVS, FNYEAQ. The CDR3 loop is CASSLADSNQPQHF. The CDR3, as DNA: TGTGCCAGCAGTTTAGCAGATAGCAATCAGCCCCAGCATTTT. Drawing the rest from reference TRBV7-6 and TRBJ1-5, the complete variable domain is GAGVSQSPRYKVTKRGQDVALRCDPISGHVSLYWYRQALGQGPEFLTYFNYEAQQDKSGLPNDRFSAERPEGSISTLTIQRTEQRDSAMYRCASSLADSNQPQHFGDGTRLSIL.

In its sample, this clonotype was seen many times. The rearrangement joins TRBV29-1 to TRBJ2-7; D is unresolved. The CDR3 totals 13 residues. Trimming pared 7 bases from V and 0 bases from J, leaving 13 bases between. Germline CDR1 and CDR2: SQVTM and ANQGSEA. Here the CDR3 reads CSARWASSYEQYF. The CDR3 DNA sequence: TGCAGCGCCCGATGGGCGAGCTCCTACGAGCAGTACTTC.

The rearrangement joins TRBV7-2 to TRBJ1-3, with TRBD1 identical over 7 bases. Germline V lookup: CDR1 SGHTA, CDR2 FQGNSA. This CDR3 has 15 residues. Losses at the gene ends were 6 bases for V and 4 bases for J; bases not matched to a gene: 9. The chain's CDR3 is CASRITGEAGNTIYF. In nucleotides, the CDR3 is TGTGCCAGCAGAATTACAGGGGAGGCAGGAAACACCATATATTTT.

This clonotype showed up many times. The rearrangement uses TRBV2 and TRBJ2-1, with D possibly matching TRBD1 (6 bases). The CDR3 contains 15 residues. Germline assignment: CDR1 SNHLY and CDR2 FYNNEI. The V and J ends lost 3 bases and 4 bases respectively, with 13 bases between them. This CDR3 reads CASSDLGGLYNEQFF. CDR3 nucleotide sequence: TGTGCCAGCAGTGACCTAGGGGGTTTGTACAATGAGCAGTTCTTC. The full variable domain, in which reference TRBV2 and TRBJ2-1 provide the parts outside the CDR3, is EPEVTQTPSHQVTQMGQEVILRCVPISNHLYFYWYRQILGQKVEFLVSFYNNEISEKSEIFDDQFSVERPDGSNFTLKIRSTKLEDSAMYFCASSDLGGLYNEQFFGPGTRLTVL.

CDR3 nucleotide sequence: TGTGCCACCCGACTAGCGGGGGAGCTTACCAATGAGACCCAGTACTTC. Translated, it gives CATRLAGELTNETQYF. The rearrangement joins TRBV25-1 to TRBJ2-5; 12 nucleotides line up with TRBD2. The germline gives CDR1 MGHDK, CDR2 SYGVNS. The CDR3 length is 16 residues. J gave up 5 bases and V 10 bases, and 14 bases lay outside the gene matches.

This clonotype has ten or more counts. The chain links TRBV2 to TRBJ1-1; TRBD1 might be the D (5 bases). The CDR3 contains 13 residues. The germline V gene encodes CDR1 SNHLY and CDR2 FYNNEI. The V gene lost 8 bases and the J gene lost 1 base, with 11 bases spanning the gap. CDR3 DNA: TGTGCCAGCTCAGGGTCCGGGAACACTGAAGCTTTCTTT. As protein: CASSGSGNTEAFF.

The table lists this clonotype with a few counts. V usage is TRBV11-2 and J usage is TRBJ2-7, with 8 bases that match TRBD1. The CDR3 loop spans 14 amino acids. The trim removed 4 bases at V and 5 bases at J, leaving 7 bases unmatched. The germline gives CDR1 SGHAT, CDR2 FQNNGV. CDR3 DNA sequence: TGTGCCAGCAGCTCGGGACAGGTCGTTGACGAGCAGTACTTC. Amino acid sequence: CASSSGQVVDEQYF.

This clonotype was seen ten or more times. This sequence joins TRBV20-1 and TRBJ2-7; the D gene is possibly TRBD2 (5 bases). CDR1 DFQATT and CDR2 SNEGSKA come from the germline V gene (reference sequence). The CDR3 is made up of 14 amino acids. With 0 bases removed from V and 5 bases from J, the gap between germline ends came to 14 bases. The CDR3 region is CSARDAARVHEQYF. As DNA, the CDR3 is TGCAGTGCTAGAGATGCAGCGAGGGTCCACGAGCAGTACTTC.

This clonotype turned up a few times. Since a much larger clone is just one base distant, this may be a read error. The chain couples TRBV9 to TRBJ2-7, with D perhaps matching TRBD2 (7 bases). Germline CDR1 SGDLS, CDR2 YYNGEE. The length of the CDR3 is 15 residues. The CDR3 sequence is CASSRGAGASYEQHF. The CDR3 nucleotides are TGTGCCAGCAGCCGGGGCGCGGGGGCCTCCTACGAGCAGCACTTC. Variable domain in full (rest from reference TRBV9 and TRBJ2-7): DSGVTQTPKHLITATGQRVTLRCSPRSGDLSVYWYQQSLDQGLQFLIQYYNGEERAKGNILERFSAQQFPDLHSELNLSSLELGDSALYFCASSRGAGASYEQHFGPGTRLTVT.

This clonotype was seen ten or more times. V and J are TRBV5-1 and TRBJ2-1; TRBD2 might be the D (6 bases). CDR3 length: 15 amino acids. V was trimmed by 6 bases and J by 1 base, leaving 14 bases between them. The V gene's germline CDR1 is SGHRS and CDR2 YFSETQ. CDR3: CASTLGGGSYNEQFF. CDR3 sequence (DNA): TGCGCCAGCACCCTAGGAGGAGGGTCCTACAATGAGCAGTTCTTC.

This clonotype was found a few times. V is TRBV28 and J is TRBJ1-2, with 10 bases aligning to TRBD1. The CDR3 runs 14 residues. CDR1 MDHEN and CDR2 SYDVKM come from the germline V gene. Unmatched junction bases numbered 7, after V lost 8 bases and J lost 4 bases. CDR3 region: CASLRTGGFYGYTF. CDR3 bases: TGTGCCAGCCTCCGGACAGGGGGTTTCTATGGCTACACCTTC.

This clonotype was observed many times. This chain links TRBV30 with TRBJ2-7, with 10 bases fitting TRBD1. The CDR3 sequence is 13 residues long. Germline CDR1 and CDR2: GTSNPN and SVGIG (reference sequence). With V trimmed by 6 bases and J by 5 bases, 7 bases remained unmatched. CDR3 DNA: TGTGCCTGTCCGGGACAGGGGAAGAACGAGCAGTACTTC. The encoded protein is CACPGQGKNEQYF.